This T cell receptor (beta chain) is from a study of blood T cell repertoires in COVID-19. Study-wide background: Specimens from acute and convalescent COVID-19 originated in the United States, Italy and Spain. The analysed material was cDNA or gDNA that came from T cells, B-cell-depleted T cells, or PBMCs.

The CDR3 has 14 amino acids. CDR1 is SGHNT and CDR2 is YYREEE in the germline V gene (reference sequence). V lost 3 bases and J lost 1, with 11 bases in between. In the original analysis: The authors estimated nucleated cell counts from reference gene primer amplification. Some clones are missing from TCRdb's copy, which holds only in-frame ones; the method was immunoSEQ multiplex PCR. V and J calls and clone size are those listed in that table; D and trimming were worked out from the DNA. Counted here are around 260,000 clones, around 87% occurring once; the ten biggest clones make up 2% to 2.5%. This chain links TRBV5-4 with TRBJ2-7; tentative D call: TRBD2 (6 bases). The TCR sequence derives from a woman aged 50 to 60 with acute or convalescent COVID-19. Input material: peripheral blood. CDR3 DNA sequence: TGTGCCAGCAGCTGGAGGGTGGGGTCCTACGAGCAGTACTTC. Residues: CASSWRVGSYEQYF.